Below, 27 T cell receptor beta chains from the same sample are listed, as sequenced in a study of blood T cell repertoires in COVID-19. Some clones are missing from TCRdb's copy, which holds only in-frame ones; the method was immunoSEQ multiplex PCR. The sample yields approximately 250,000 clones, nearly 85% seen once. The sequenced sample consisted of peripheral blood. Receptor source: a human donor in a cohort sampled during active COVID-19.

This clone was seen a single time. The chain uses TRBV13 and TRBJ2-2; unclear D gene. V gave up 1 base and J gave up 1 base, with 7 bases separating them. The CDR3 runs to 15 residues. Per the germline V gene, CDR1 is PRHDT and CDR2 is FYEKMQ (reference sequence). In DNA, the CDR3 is TGTGCCAGCAGCTTAGCGGCAGGGAACACCGGGGAGCTGTTTTTT. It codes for CASSLAAGNTGELFF.

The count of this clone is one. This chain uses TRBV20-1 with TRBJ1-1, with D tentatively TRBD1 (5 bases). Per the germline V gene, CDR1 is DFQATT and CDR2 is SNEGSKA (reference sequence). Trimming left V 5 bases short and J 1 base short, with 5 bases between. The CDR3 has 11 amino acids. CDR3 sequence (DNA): TGCAGTGCTGACAGGAACACTGAAGCTTTCTTT. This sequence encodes CSADRNTEAFF.

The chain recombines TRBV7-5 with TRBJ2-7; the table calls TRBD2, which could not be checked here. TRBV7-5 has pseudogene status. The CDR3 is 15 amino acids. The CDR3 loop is CARSTGTSGAYEQYF. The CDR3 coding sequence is TGTGCCAGAAGCACCGGGACTAGCGGGGCCTACGAGCAGTACTTC.

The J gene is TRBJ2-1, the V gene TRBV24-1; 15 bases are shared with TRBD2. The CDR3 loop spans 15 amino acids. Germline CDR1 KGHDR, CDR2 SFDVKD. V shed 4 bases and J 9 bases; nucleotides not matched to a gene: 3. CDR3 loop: CATSEGLAGGGEQFF. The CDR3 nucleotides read TGTGCCACCAGTGAAGGACTAGCGGGAGGGGGTGAGCAGTTCTTC.

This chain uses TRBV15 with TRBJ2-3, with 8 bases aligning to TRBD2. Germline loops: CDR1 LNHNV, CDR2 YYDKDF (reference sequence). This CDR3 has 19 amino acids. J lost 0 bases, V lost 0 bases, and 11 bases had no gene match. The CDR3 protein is CATSRESRGGIASTDTQYF. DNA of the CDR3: TGTGCCACCAGCAGAGAGTCGCGCGGGGGGATCGCTAGCACAGATACGCAGTATTTT.

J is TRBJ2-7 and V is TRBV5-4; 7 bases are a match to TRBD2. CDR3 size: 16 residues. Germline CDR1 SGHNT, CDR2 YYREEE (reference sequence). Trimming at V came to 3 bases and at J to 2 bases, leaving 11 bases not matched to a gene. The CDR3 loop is CASSSATSRSAYEQYF. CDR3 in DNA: TGTGCCAGCAGCTCAGCGACTAGCCGTAGCGCCTACGAGCAGTACTTC. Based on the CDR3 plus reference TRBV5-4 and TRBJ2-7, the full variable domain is ETGVTQSPTHLIKTRGQQVTLRCSSQSGHNTVSWYQQALGQGPQFIFQYYREEENGRGNFPPRFSGLQFPNYSSELNVNALELDDSALYLCASSSATSRSAYEQYFGPGTRLTVT.

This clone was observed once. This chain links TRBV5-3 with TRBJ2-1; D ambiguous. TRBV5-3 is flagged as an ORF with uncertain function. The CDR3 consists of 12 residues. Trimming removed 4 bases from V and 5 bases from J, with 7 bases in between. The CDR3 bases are TGTGCCAGAAGCCGACACAACAATGAGCAGTTCTTC. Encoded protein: CARSRHNNEQFF.

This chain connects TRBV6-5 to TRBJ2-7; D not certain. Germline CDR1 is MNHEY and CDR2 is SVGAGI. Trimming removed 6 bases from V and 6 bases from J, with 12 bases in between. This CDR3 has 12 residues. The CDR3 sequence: CASSYLRGEQYF. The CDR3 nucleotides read TGTGCCAGCAGCTATCTCCGAGGCGAGCAGTACTTC.

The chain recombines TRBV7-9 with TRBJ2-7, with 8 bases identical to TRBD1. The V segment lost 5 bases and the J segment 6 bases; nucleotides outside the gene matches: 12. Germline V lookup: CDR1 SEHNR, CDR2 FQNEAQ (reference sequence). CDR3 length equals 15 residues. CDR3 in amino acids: CASSQIDRGRTEQYF. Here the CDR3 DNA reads TGTGCCAGCAGCCAGATAGACAGGGGAAGGACCGAGCAGTACTTC.

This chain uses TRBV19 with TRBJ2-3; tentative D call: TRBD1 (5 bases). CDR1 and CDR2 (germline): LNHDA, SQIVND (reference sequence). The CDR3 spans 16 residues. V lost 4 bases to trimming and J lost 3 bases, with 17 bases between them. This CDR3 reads CASSKRTNNPTDTQYF. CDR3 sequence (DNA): TGTGCCAGTAGTAAGAGGACAAACAACCCAACAGATACGCAGTATTTT.

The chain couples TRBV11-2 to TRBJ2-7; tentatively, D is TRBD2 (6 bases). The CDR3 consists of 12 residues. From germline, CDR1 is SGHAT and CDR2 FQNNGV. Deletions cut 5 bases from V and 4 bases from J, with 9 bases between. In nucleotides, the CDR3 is TGTGCCAGCAGCACCGGGACTTACGAGCAGTACTTC. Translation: CASSTGTYEQYF. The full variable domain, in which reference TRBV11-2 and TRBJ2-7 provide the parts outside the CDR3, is EAGVAQSPRYKIIEKRQSVAFWCNPISGHATLYWYQQILGQGPKLLIQFQNNGVVDDSQLPKDRFSAERLKGVDSTLKIQPAKLEDSAVYLCASSTGTYEQYFGPGTRLTVT.

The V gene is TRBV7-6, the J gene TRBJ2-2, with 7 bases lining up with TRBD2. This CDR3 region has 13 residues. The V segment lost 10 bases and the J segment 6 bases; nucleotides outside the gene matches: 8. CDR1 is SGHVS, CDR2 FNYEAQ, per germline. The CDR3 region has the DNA TGTGCCATTTTAGCGGGTCATTCCGGGGAGCTGTTTTTT. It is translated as CAILAGHSGELFF.

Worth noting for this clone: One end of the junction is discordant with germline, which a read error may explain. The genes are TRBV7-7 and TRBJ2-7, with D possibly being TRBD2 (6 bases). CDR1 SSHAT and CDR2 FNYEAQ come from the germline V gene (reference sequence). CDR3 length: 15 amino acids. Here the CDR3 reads CASSKSSEPTSEQYF. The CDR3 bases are TGTGCTAGCAGCAAGTCTAGCGAGCCTACGTCCGAGCAGTACTTC. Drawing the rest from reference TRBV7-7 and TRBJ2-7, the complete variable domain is GAGVSQSPRYKVTKRGQDVTLRCDPISSHATLYWYQQALGQGPEFLTYFNYEAQPDKSGLPSDRFSAERPEGSISTLTIQRTEQRDSAMYRCASSKSSEPTSEQYFGPGTRLTVT.

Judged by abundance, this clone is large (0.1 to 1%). The CDR3 DNA reads TGTGCCAGCAGTACCGTCGGGGTAATCCACGAGCAGTACTTC. Translation gives CASSTVGVIHEQYF. The chain carries TRBV28 and TRBJ2-7; D is perhaps TRBD2 (5 bases). The CDR3 is made up of 14 amino acids. Germline V gives CDR1 MDHEN, CDR2 SYDVKM. V lost 5 bases and J lost 5, with 16 bases in between.

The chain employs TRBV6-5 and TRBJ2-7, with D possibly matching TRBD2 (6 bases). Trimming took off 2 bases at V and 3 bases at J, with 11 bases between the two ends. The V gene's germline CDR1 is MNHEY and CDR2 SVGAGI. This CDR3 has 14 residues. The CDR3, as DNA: TGTGCCAGCAGTTACAATGCCGGGGGCTACGAGCAGTACTTC. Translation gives CASSYNAGGYEQYF.

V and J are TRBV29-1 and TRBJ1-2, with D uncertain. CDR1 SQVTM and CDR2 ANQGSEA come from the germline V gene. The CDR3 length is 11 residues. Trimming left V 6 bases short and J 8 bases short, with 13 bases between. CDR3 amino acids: CSVISSGGYTF. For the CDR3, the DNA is TGCAGCGTGATATCTAGTGGGGGCTACACCTTC.

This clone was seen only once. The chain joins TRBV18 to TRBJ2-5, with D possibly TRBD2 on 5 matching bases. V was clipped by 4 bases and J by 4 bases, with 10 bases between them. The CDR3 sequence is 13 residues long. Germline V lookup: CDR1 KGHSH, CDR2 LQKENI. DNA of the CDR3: TGTGCCAGCTCACAAAACGGAGGAGAGACCCAGTACTTC. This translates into CASSQNGGETQYF. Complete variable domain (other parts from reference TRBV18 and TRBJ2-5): NAGVMQNPRHLVRRRGQEARLRCSPMKGHSHVYWYRQLPEEGLKFMVYLQKENIIDESGMPKERFSAEFPKEGPSILRIQQVVRGDSAAYFCASSQNGGETQYFGPGTRLLVL.

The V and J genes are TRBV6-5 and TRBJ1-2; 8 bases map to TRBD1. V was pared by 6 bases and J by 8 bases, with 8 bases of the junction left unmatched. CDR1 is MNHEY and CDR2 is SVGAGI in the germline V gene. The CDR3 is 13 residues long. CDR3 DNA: TGTGCCAGCAGACGCCTTGGACAGGGAGGCTACACCTTC. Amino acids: CASRRLGQGGYTF.

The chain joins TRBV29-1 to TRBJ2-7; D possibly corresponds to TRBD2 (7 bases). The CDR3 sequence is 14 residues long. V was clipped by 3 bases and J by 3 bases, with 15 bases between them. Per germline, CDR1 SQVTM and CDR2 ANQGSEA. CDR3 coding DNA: TGCAGCGTTGATACGGGGGGCGGGTTCTACGAGCAGTACTTC. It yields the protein CSVDTGGGFYEQYF.

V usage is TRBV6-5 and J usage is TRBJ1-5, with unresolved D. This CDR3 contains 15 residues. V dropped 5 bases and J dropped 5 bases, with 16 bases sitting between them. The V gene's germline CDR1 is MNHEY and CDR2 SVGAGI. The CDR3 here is CASSPPGRLDQPQHF. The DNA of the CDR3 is TGTGCCAGCAGTCCTCCGGGGAGGTTGGATCAGCCCCAGCATTTT.

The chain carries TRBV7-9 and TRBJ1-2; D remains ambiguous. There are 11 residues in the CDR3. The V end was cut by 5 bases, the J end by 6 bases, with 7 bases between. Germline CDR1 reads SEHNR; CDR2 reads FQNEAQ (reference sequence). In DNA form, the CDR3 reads TGTGCCAGCAGCCCACGGGATGGCTACACCTTC. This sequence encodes CASSPRDGYTF. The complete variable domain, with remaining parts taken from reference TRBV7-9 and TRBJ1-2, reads DTGVSQNPRHKITKRGQNVTFRCDPISEHNRLYWYRQTLGQGPEFLTYFQNEAQLEKSRLLSDRFSAERPKGSFSTLEIQRTEQGDSAMYLCASSPRDGYTFGSGTRLTVV.

This CDR3 is CASSPGTANTFF. CDR3 DNA: TGTGCCAGCAGCCCGGGGACAGCTAACACGTTCTTC. The chain joins TRBV3-1 (or the pseudogene TRBV3-2) to TRBJ2-1, with 7 positions matching TRBD1. Trimming at V came to 4 bases and at J to 15 bases, leaving 9 bases not matched to a gene. This CDR3 spans 12 amino acids. CDR1 and CDR2 from the germline V gene are LGHDT and YNNKEL (reference sequence).

The CDR3 reads CASSAGTEWEQYF. CDR3 in DNA: TGTGCCAGTAGTGCCGGGACAGAATGGGAGCAGTACTTC. The rearrangement links TRBV19 to TRBJ2-7, with 7 bases matching TRBD1. The CDR3 runs 13 residues. Germline V CDR1 and CDR2: LNHDA, SQIVND (reference sequence). V gave up 5 bases and J gave up 7 bases; unmatched junction bases: 8.

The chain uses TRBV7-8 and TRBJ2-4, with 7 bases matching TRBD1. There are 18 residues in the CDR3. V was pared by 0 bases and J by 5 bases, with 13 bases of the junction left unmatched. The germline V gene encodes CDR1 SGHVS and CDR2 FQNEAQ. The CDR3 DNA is TGTGCCAGCAGCTTAGCGAGGGTTCACTCCGGGACAGAAAACATTCAGTACTTC. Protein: CASSLARVHSGTENIQYF.

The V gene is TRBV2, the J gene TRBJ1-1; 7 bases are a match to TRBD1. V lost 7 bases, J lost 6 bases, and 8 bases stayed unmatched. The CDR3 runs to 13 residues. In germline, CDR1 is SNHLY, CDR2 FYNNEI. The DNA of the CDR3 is TGTGCCAGCAAGGAGGGGGCATTCGCTGAAGCTTTCTTT. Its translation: CASKEGAFAEAFF. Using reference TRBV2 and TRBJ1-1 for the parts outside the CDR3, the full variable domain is EPEVTQTPSHQVTQMGQEVILRCVPISNHLYFYWYRQILGQKVEFLVSFYNNEISEKSEIFDDQFSVERPDGSNFTLKIRSTKLEDSAMYFCASKEGAFAEAFFGQGTRLTVV.

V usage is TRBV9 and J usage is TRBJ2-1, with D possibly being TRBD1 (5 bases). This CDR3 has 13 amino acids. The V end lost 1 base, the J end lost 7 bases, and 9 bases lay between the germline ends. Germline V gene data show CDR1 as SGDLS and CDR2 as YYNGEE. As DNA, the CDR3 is TGTGCCAGCAGCGTATCAGGGAAAAATGAGCAGTTCTTC. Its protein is CASSVSGKNEQFF.

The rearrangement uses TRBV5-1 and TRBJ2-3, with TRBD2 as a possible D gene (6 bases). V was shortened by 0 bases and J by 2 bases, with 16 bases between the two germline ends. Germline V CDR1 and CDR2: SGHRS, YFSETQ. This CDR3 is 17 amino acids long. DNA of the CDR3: TGCGCCAGCAGCTTGGCCCTAATTGCGGACTACACAGATACGCAGTATTTT. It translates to CASSLALIADYTDTQYF.